This T cell receptor beta chain derives from a study of patients and donors after allogeneic stem cell transplantation. This CDR3 comprises 14 residues. The J segment lost 8 bases and the V segment lost 6 bases, leaving 11 bases of the junction unmatched. Each CDR3 protein is one row after TCRdb ran MiXCR on the RT-PCR reads. The sample contains around 90,000 distinct CDR3 sequences, about 48% of which appear only once. The chain couples TRBV12-3 or TRBV12-4 to TRBJ1-2; 8 bases fit TRBD1. This sequence originates from a human donor who was either an allogeneic HSCT recipient or a stem cell or donor lymphocyte infusion donor (not recorded which). It is not recorded whose cells these are; they may come from a transplant donor. The sample was blood, either unsorted or a sorted T cell fraction (not recorded which). Here the CDR3 reads CASSEYGTGGGYTF. As DNA, the CDR3 is TGTGCCAGCAGCGAATACGGGACAGGTGGCGGCTACACCTTC.